The rows below give T cell receptor beta chains drawn from one sample of a study of cytomegalovirus exposure and HLA in healthy donors. Assay: immunoSEQ multiplex PCR; the TCRdb copy retains only in-frame clones and omits some. Among some 170,000 clones listed, 82% were seen once. The sequencing sample was made of PBMCs. The source is a girl aged 2 to 10 in good health and CMV-seropositive. Both conserved end residues are part of each CDR3.

length: 17
V: TRBV15
CDR3: CATSRGTSGQGFNEQFF

length: 18
V: TRBV11-2
CDR3: CASSLRHSGRVGDNEQFF

length: 13
V: TRBV6-6
CDR3: CASSSLLSDTQYF

length: 15
V: TRBV7-3
CDR3: CASSLRGGGSYEQYF

length: 13
V: TRBV30
CDR3: CAFNRGSYNEQFF

length: 17
V: TRBV7-2
CDR3: CASSRTGQGSGANVLTF

length: 15
V: TRBV2
CDR3: CATLQDTSRLGEQYF

length: 16
V: TRBV5-1
CDR3: CASSLEFAGSSYEQYF

length: 13
V: TRBV30
CDR3: CAASAEGLETQYF

length: 15
V: TRBV5-1
CDR3: CASASGTGLSYEQYF

length: 15
V: TRBV4-1
CDR3: CASSLSGTGAYEQYF

length: 14
V: TRBV5-1
CDR3: CASRPGTGAYEQYF

length: 13
V: TRBV28
CDR3: CASNRYLGNTIYF

length: 15
V: TRBV6-1
CDR3: CASSEAAQGRETQYF

length: 16
V: TRBV19
CDR3: CASSIPPQGSNQPQHF

length: 13
V: TRBV13
CDR3: CASSLGRAYEQYF

length: 16
V: TRBV11-3
CDR3: CASSLVVSGTDYEQYF

length: 15
V: TRBV5-5
CDR3: CAIRREPNVYNEQFF

length: 18
V: TRBV7-9
CDR3: CASIRQGLLISSTDTQYF

length: 17
V: TRBV15
CDR3: CATSEHHSGMNTGELFF

length: 17
V: TRBV5-4
CDR3: CASSTLWTSGLTNEQFF

length: 14
V: TRBV27
CDR3: CASSFTGLGEKLFF

length: 14
V: TRBV7-9
CDR3: CASSSPERRNEQFF

length: 14
V: TRBV6-1
CDR3: CASSGGLSTDTQYF

length: 14
V: TRBV6-4
CDR3: CASSDSGITDTQYF

length: 11
V: TRBV5-1
CDR3: CASSSAETQYF

length: 15
V: TRBV4-2
CDR3: CASSQEIAGAYEQYF

length: 16
V: TRBV4-1
CDR3: CASSQIRRRTTDTQYF

length: 16
V: TRBV7-2
CDR3: CASSLWTALAKNIQYF

length: 14
V: TRBV28
CDR3: CASSLRHQNQPQHF